Listed below are T cell receptor beta chains from one sample, sequenced in a study of T cell changes during pregnancy in multiple sclerosis. Profiling relied on immunoSEQ multiplex PCR, and the TCRdb table lists in-frame clones only, not all of them. The data contain about 68,000 clones, approximately 90% of them seen just once; the ten biggest clones take up around 1.5%. The specimen comprised peripheral blood, sampled in the third trimester of pregnancy. The receptor set was obtained from a female donor with multiple sclerosis, enrolled in a pregnancy study. The CDR3 runs from the conserved cysteine through the conserved F or W. The D gene is left open where the match is weak. Not all rows give a size; the values are once, few, many and, for expanded clones, a class.

J gene,V gene,D gene,clone size,CDR3 DNA,CDR3 protein
TRBJ1-1,TRBV2,NA,NA,TGTGCCAGTGCTCAGGATACCCCTGAAGCTTTCTTT,CASAQDTPEAFF
TRBJ1-1,TRBV6-5,NA,NA,TGTGCCAGCAGTTACGGGGAGTTCGGCACTGAAGCTTTCTTT,CASSYGEFGTEAFF
TRBJ2-7,TRBV19,TRBD2,NA,TGTGCCAGTAGTATAGGTCGGGGGGTTGCCTACGAGCAGTACTTC,CASSIGRGVAYEQYF
TRBJ2-1,TRBV5-1,NA,NA,TGCGCCAGCAGCTTTTACCCCCCGAGCTCCTACAATGAGCAGTTCTTC,CASSFYPPSSYNEQFF
TRBJ2-1,TRBV11-2,NA,NA,TGTGCCAGCAGCTCCGTAGGGGGCGGGATATACAATGAGCAGTTCTTC,CASSSVGGGIYNEQFF
TRBJ2-5,TRBV5-6,NA,NA,TGTGCCAGCAGCTTACAAGGGACAAAGCAAGAGACCCAGTACTTC,CASSLQGTKQETQYF
TRBJ1-4,TRBV7-2,NA,NA,TGTGCCAGCAGCTTAGTATTGGGCCATAATGAAAAACTGTTTTTT,CASSLVLGHNEKLFF
TRBJ2-1,TRBV4-3,TRBD1,NA,TGCGCCAGCAGCCAAGAGGGACAGTTGTCCAATGAGCAGTTCTTC,CASSQEGQLSNEQFF
TRBJ2-7,TRBV12-5,TRBD1,NA,TGTGCTAGTGGTTCGGGACAGGGGCCGGACGAGCAGTACTTC,CASGSGQGPDEQYF
TRBJ1-2,TRBV29-1,TRBD1,NA,TGCAGCGTTGACTCGACAGGGGGTTGGGGGGATTATGGCTACACCTTC,CSVDSTGGWGDYGYTF
TRBJ1-1,TRBV15,NA,NA,TGTGCCACCAGCAGTTCGTTAGTCACTGAAGCTTTCTTT,CATSSSLVTEAFF
TRBJ2-3,TRBV5-1,NA,NA,TGCGCCAGTGGGAGTTCGGATGCAGATACGCAGTATTTT,CASGSSDADTQYF
TRBJ1-3,TRBV11-3,NA,NA,TGTGCCAGCAGCTTAGGAGGAACAGGCGGAAACACCATATATTTT,CASSLGGTGGNTIYF
TRBJ1-3,TRBV6-5,NA,NA,TGTGCCAGCAGTTACTCTGGCAGGGTTGGGGGAAACACCATATATTTT,CASSYSGRVGGNTIYF
TRBJ2-7,TRBV7-8,NA,NA,TGTGCCAGCAGCTTAGTAGTGGTGGTCCCTCTCGAGCAGTACTTC,CASSLVVVVPLEQYF
TRBJ1-4,TRBV6-1,TRBD1,NA,TGTGCCAGTACAAACCGGGACAGCTATGAAAAACTGTTTTTT,CASTNRDSYEKLFF
TRBJ2-5,TRBV7-6,NA,NA,TGTGCCAGCAGCCCAATCCAAGAGACCCAGTACTTC,CASSPIQETQYF
TRBJ1-6,TRBV7-9,TRBD1,NA,TGTGCCAGCAGCTCCTCTACAGGGGAACCCCTCCACTTT,CASSSSTGEPLHF
TRBJ2-3,TRBV7-8,NA,NA,TGTGCCAGCAGCCCCACACTAACGACAGTCTTCACAGATACGCAGTATTTT,CASSPTLTTVFTDTQYF
TRBJ1-5,TRBV6-5,NA,few,TGTGCCAGCTGGGGCAAAAGTCAGCCCCAGCATTTT,CASWGKSQPQHF
TRBJ2-2,TRBV7-2,NA,NA,TGTGCCAGCAGCGTAACTACCACCGGGGAGCTGTTTTTT,CASSVTTTGELFF
TRBJ1-2,TRBV27,TRBD1,NA,TGTGCCAGCAGTTTTTCTGGACAGGGGCTGTATGGCTACACCTTC,CASSFSGQGLYGYTF
TRBJ2-6,TRBV10-3,NA,NA,TGTGCCATCCCAGGGGACCCCCTGTCTGGGGCCAACGTCCTGACTTTC,CAIPGDPLSGANVLTF
TRBJ2-1,TRBV7-9,TRBD2,NA,TGTGCCAGCAGCCGATCCGCGGGGGCCTACAATGAGCAGTTCTTC,CASSRSAGAYNEQFF
TRBJ2-5,TRBV5-1,TRBD2,NA,TGCGCCAGCAGAGATGGGACTAGCGGGAGAAAAGAGACCCAGTACTTC,CASRDGTSGRKETQYF
TRBJ1-1,TRBV5-4,NA,once,TGTGCCAGCAGCTCCCAGGCTTCCCTACATGGGAACACTGAAGCTTTCTTT,CASSSQASLHGNTEAFF
TRBJ1-2,TRBV7-9,TRBD1,NA,TGTGCCAGCAGTTTGGACAGGGAGAATGGCTACACCTTC,CASSLDRENGYTF
TRBJ2-3,TRBV2,TRBD2,once,TGTGCCAGCAAAGGACTAGCGGTTCAGATAGATACGCAGTATTTT,CASKGLAVQIDTQYF
TRBJ1-5,TRBV21-1,NA,NA,TGTGCCAGCAGCAAAGTCGACAGCCCAGATCAGCCCCAGCATTTT,CASSKVDSPDQPQHF
TRBJ2-2,TRBV4-3,NA,NA,TGCGCCAGCAGCCAATTTTTGGACAGCTTCACCGGGGAGCTGTTTTTT,CASSQFLDSFTGELFF
TRBJ2-1,TRBV2,TRBD2,NA,TGTGCCAGCAGTGATAGGACTAGCGGGGGGACTAACAATGAGCAGTTCTTC,CASSDRTSGGTNNEQFF
TRBJ1-3,TRBV19,NA,NA,TGTGCCAGTAGCAGGACAGTCTCTGGAAACACCATATATTTT,CASSRTVSGNTIYF
TRBJ2-2,TRBV29-1,TRBD1,NA,TGCAGCGCCCGGGACAGGGCAGGCACCGGGGAGCTGTTTTTT,CSARDRAGTGELFF
TRBJ1-6,TRBV18,TRBD1,NA,TGTGCCAGCTCACCACGGGACAGCAATTCACCCCTCCACTTT,CASSPRDSNSPLHF
TRBJ2-5,TRBV7-2,TRBD2,NA,TGTGCCAGCAGCTTCCCGGGGGGGCAGGAGACCCAGTACTTC,CASSFPGGQETQYF
TRBJ2-5,TRBV2,NA,NA,TGTGCCAGCAGTGTTGTCAGGGGCGCAAGAGAGACCCAGTACTTC,CASSVVRGARETQYF
TRBJ2-5,TRBV2,TRBD2,NA,TGTGCCAGCAGTGATGTAGCGTCTAGCGGAGAGACCCAGTACTTC,CASSDVASSGETQYF
TRBJ1-2,TRBV5-8,NA,NA,TGTGCCAGCCAAGCTGAGGGGGGGAGCGTTTTATTAGACCCCTATGGCTACACCTTC,CASQAEGGSVLLDPYGYTF
TRBJ2-7,TRBV19,TRBD1,NA,TGTGCCAGTGGACAGGAGGCCCACGAGCAGTACTTC,CASGQEAHEQYF
TRBJ2-1,TRBV14,TRBD2,NA,TGTGCCAGCAGCCAAGAAGAAGCGGGAGGAGATGAGCAGTTCTTC,CASSQEEAGGDEQFF
TRBJ1-4,TRBV7-9,NA,NA,TGTGCCAGCAGCGAAACCGAGCCCCCAACTAATGAAAAACTGTTTTTT,CASSETEPPTNEKLFF
TRBJ2-7,TRBV27,NA,NA,TGTGCCAGCACCTTAAATTGGGCCTCCTACGAGCAGTACTTC,CASTLNWASYEQYF
TRBJ2-7,TRBV7-9,NA,NA,TGTGCCAGCAGCTCAGGTATTTACGAGCAGTACTTC,CASSSGIYEQYF
TRBJ2-3,TRBV7-6,NA,NA,TGTGCCAGCAGTCTCGTCGGGGGGCCGAACACAGATACGCAGTATTTT,CASSLVGGPNTDTQYF
TRBJ1-5,TRBV19,NA,NA,TGTGCCAGTAAGGAGACTTTGAGGCAGCCCCAGCATTTT,CASKETLRQPQHF
TRBJ1-6,TRBV15,TRBD1,NA,TGTGCCACCAGCCGACAGGGCGATAATTCACCCCTCCACTTT,CATSRQGDNSPLHF
TRBJ2-1,TRBV7-9,NA,NA,TGTGCCAGCAGCTTAACCCTAGGAAGAACCAATGAGCAGTTCTTC,CASSLTLGRTNEQFF
TRBJ2-5,TRBV2,NA,NA,TGTGCCAGCAGTGAAGGGGCCAGTACGAGATGGGAGACCCAGTACTTC,CASSEGASTRWETQYF
TRBJ2-1,TRBV11-3,TRBD1,NA,TGTGCCAGCAGCTCCCCGGGACAGAGCTACAATGAGCAGTTCTTC,CASSSPGQSYNEQFF
TRBJ1-1,TRBV28,TRBD1,NA,TGTGCCAGCACATTACAGGGGGGTACTGAAGCTTTCTTT,CASTLQGGTEAFF
TRBJ2-3,TRBV7-2,TRBD1,NA,TGTGCCAGCAGCCCGGGTCCGGACAGGACTGCAGATACGCAGTATTTT,CASSPGPDRTADTQYF
TRBJ2-3,TRBV5-1,TRBD2,NA,TGCGCCAGCAGCTTGGTTAGCGGGGATTTGGCAGATACGCAGTATTTT,CASSLVSGDLADTQYF
TRBJ2-7,TRBV29-1,NA,NA,TGCAGCGTTGTTCGGGGGACTTCATCCTACGAGCAGTACTTC,CSVVRGTSSYEQYF
TRBJ1-2,TRBV7-2,NA,NA,TGTGCCAGCAGCTATACAGGGCTAGGGTATGGCTACACCTTC,CASSYTGLGYGYTF